The rows below give T cell receptor beta chains drawn from one sample of a study of T cell responses to AZD1222 COVID-19 vaccine. TCRdb's copy holds only in-frame clones and misses some; the assay was immunoSEQ multiplex PCR. Here the sample spans tens of thousands of clones, roughly 84% being singletons. Here the sequenced sample was peripheral blood, taken 28 days after the second AZD1222 dose. These receptors were collected from an adult who received the AZD1222 COVID-19 vaccine. The CDR3 runs from the conserved cysteine through the conserved F or W. D genes are given only for firm matches. A row's size may be missing; if present it is once, few, many or a size class.

D gene | clone size | J gene | V gene | CDR3 DNA | CDR3 protein
- | - | TRBJ2-6 | TRBV11-2 | TGTGCCAGCAGCTTAGTATGGGACTCTGGGGCCAACGTCCTGACTTTC | CASSLVWDSGANVLTF
- | - | TRBJ2-1 | TRBV19 | TGTGCCAGTGGGGCAGGGCCCTACAATGAGCAGTTCTTC | CASGAGPYNEQFF
TRBD1 | - | TRBJ2-2 | TRBV28 | TGTGCCAGCAGTTTAACAGGGACAGCGAACACCGGGGAGCTGTTTTTT | CASSLTGTANTGELFF
- | - | TRBJ2-7 | TRBV7-8 | TGTGCCAGCAGCATTCAATTGGGTCAGGGCGAGCAGTACTTC | CASSIQLGQGEQYF
- | once | TRBJ1-2 | TRBV7-9 | TGTGCCAGCAGCTTAGGGGCAGGGCTATCGACCCTCTATGGCTACACCTTC | CASSLGAGLSTLYGYTF
- | - | TRBJ2-1 | TRBV5-6 | TGTGCCAGCAGCTTGCCACAACACGAGAATGAGCAGTTCTTC | CASSLPQHENEQFF
TRBD1 | - | TRBJ1-5 | TRBV19 | TGTGCCAGTAAGGGCTACGGGACAGGGGGCTCCAATCAGCCCCAGCATTTT | CASKGYGTGGSNQPQHF
- | - | TRBJ2-6 | TRBV5-4 | TGTGCCAGCAGCCCCCAAACGGGCTCTGGGGCCAACGTCCTGACTTTC | CASSPQTGSGANVLTF
- | - | TRBJ2-3 | TRBV28 | TGTGCCAGCAGTTACCCTTTTGAGGGGTGGGGGGCAGATACGCAGTATTTT | CASSYPFEGWGADTQYF
TRBD2 | - | TRBJ2-2 | TRBV5-4 | TGTGCCAGCACCATGGGGGGGTGGGACACCGGGGAGCTGTTTTTT | CASTMGGWDTGELFF
- | - | TRBJ1-5 | TRBV19 | TGTGCCAGTAGTGGGTTATGGGTGTTAAACAATCAGCCCCAGCATTTT | CASSGLWVLNNQPQHF
- | - | TRBJ1-1 | TRBV9 | TGTGCCAGCAGCCCCGCGGGGGTGAACACTGAAGCTTTCTTT | CASSPAGVNTEAFF
- | - | TRBJ2-7 | TRBV20-1 | TGCAGTGCCAGCGGACGCTACGAGCAGTACTTC | CSASGRYEQYF
TRBD1 | - | TRBJ2-7 | TRBV6-5 | TGTGCCAGCAGTTACTCCGCGACAGGGACCTACGAGCAGTACTTC | CASSYSATGTYEQYF
TRBD2 | - | TRBJ2-7 | TRBV5-1 | TGCGCCAGCAAGCCGGGGGGTAACTACGAGCAGTACTTC | CASKPGGNYEQYF
- | - | TRBJ2-6 | TRBV20-1 | TGCAGTGCTAGTCCGTGGCTTGGGGCCAACGTCCTGACTTTC | CSASPWLGANVLTF